Below, one TCR beta chain is given with its context. Its antigen is currently unknown. This record comes from a study of T-cell memory formation after mild COVID-19. TCRdb analysed the 5' RACE reads with MiXCR anew, one entry per CDR3 protein. The sample holds 250,000 to 350,000 distinct CDR3 sequences, 13% to 15% seen once. Study-level findings and limits: A second wave expanding day 15 to 37 was CD4+-biased; contracting clones were balanced.

This CDR3 spans 13 amino acids. Germline CDR1 SGHTA, CDR2 FQGTGA. V gave up 2 bases and J gave up 1 base, with 5 bases separating them. The sample comprised PBMCs or a T cell subset sorted from them (not recorded which). The clonotype originates from a man between 18 and 29 years old who had mild COVID-19 (a few samples of this study predate the infection). Cell type and time point are not known. The chain recombines TRBV7-3 with TRBJ2-5; D remains ambiguous. The CDR3 sequence: CASSLLPQETQYF. For the CDR3, the DNA is TGTGCCAGCAGCTTACTCCCCCAAGAGACCCAGTACTTC. The variable domain in full, completed from reference TRBV7-3 and TRBJ2-5, reads GAGVSQTPSNKVTEKGKYVELRCDPISGHTALYWYRQSLGQGPEFLIYFQGTGAADDSGLPNDRFFAVRPEGSVSTLKIQRTERGDSAVYLCASSLLPQETQYFGPGTRLLVL.